These T cell receptor beta chains were read from a single sample in a study of blood T cell repertoires in COVID-19. Clones were sequenced by immunoSEQ multiplex PCR, and TCRdb holds only the in-frame ones, with some missing. The table records 250,000 to 300,000 clones, roughly 87% of them present only once. Sequenced material: peripheral blood. Receptor source: a woman between 50 and 59 years old who had recovered from COVID-19. Each CDR3 is given with its conserved first and last residue. Each record gives: clone size, D gene, V gene, J gene, CDR3 DNA, CDR3 protein. A D gene is named only where the DNA matches it firmly. A clone size is listed for some rows: how often the clone was seen (once, few, many), or a class if it is expanded.

once	-	TRBV27	TRBJ1-5	TGTGCCAGCAGTTTTTACTACACTCAGCCCCAGCATTTT	CASSFYYTQPQHF
once	TRBD1	TRBV5-1	TRBJ2-3	TGCGCCAGCAGCCCTTGGGCGGACAGGGGGCTTTATACGCAGTATTTT	CASSPWADRGLYTQYF
-	-	TRBV3-1/TRBV3-2	TRBJ1-4	TGTGCCAGCAGCCAAGTCAGGGGATGGGAAAAACTGTTTTTT	CASSQVRGWEKLFF
-	TRBD2	TRBV6-2/TRBV6-3	TRBJ2-1	TGTGCCAGCAGTTACTCGAACACCGGGACTACCGAGAAAATCCAGTTCTTC	CASSYSNTGTTEKIQFF
-	-	TRBV30	TRBJ1-1	TGTGCCTGGAGTCTCAAGACAGGCGTTTACACTGAAGCTTTCTTT	CAWSLKTGVYTEAFF
-	TRBD1	TRBV9	TRBJ1-4	TGTGCCAGCAGCGGTGGACAGGGACCTAATGAAAAACTGTTTTTT	CASSGGQGPNEKLFF
once	-	TRBV11-3	TRBJ2-3	TGTGCCAGCAGCCCCCAACATGCCACAGATACGCAGTATTTT	CASSPQHATDTQYF
-	TRBD2	TRBV12-3/TRBV12-4	TRBJ2-5	TGTGCCAGCGGGCGGGGGGCCGGGGAGACCCAGTACTTC	CASGRGAGETQYF
-	-	TRBV18	TRBJ2-1	TGTGCCAGCTCACCACCAGGAGTACAGGGTCGGTTCAATGAGCAGTTCTTC	CASSPPGVQGRFNEQFF
-	-	TRBV28	TRBJ1-6	TGTGCCAGCAGTTTAGCGCTCGAGGGCAGCTCCTATAATTCACCCCTCCACTTT	CASSLALEGSSYNSPLHF
-	-	TRBV6-5	TRBJ2-3	TGTGCCAGCATGGACACCACAACAGATACGCAGTATTTT	CASMDTTTDTQYF
-	TRBD1	TRBV11-2	TRBJ2-7	TGTGCCAGCAGCTCACTGACAGGGCGAAGCAACGAGCAGTACTTC	CASSSLTGRSNEQYF
-	-	TRBV12-3/TRBV12-4	TRBJ1-2	TGTGCCAGCAGTCTCCAGAACCCTGGTGGCTACACCTTC	CASSLQNPGGYTF
few	-	TRBV19	TRBJ1-1	TGTGCCAGTAGTATAGACTTATTAGCCGCCACTGAAGCTTTCTTT	CASSIDLLAATEAFF
-	TRBD2	TRBV5-1	TRBJ2-5	TGCGCCAGCTCCCCGTGGGGGGGGGAGGAGACCCAGTACTTC	CASSPWGGEETQYF
-	-	TRBV28	TRBJ2-1	TGTGCCAGCAGTTTTTGGGAGACAAAAAACAATGAGCAGTTCTTC	CASSFWETKNNEQFF
-	-	TRBV28	TRBJ2-7	TGTGCCAGCAGGACAGGCCCCTACGAGCAGTACTTC	CASRTGPYEQYF
once	TRBD1	TRBV19	TRBJ1-6	TGTGCCAGTAGTTACAGGGGTTCACCCCTCCACTTT	CASSYRGSPLHF
-	-	TRBV19	TRBJ1-1	TGTGCCAGTAACTACAGGCATTCGGACACTGAAGCTTTCTTT	CASNYRHSDTEAFF
-	-	TRBV24-1	TRBJ1-2	TGTGCCACCAGTGATTTCCAGGGTCGGGGCTACACCTTC	CATSDFQGRGYTF
-	-	TRBV19	TRBJ2-6	TGTGCCAGTAGGATCCCAGGGGCTGGGGCCAACGTCCTGACTTTC	CASRIPGAGANVLTF
-	TRBD1	TRBV7-2	TRBJ2-5	TGTGCCAGCAGCCTAGGAGGACAGGGTCAAGAGACCCAGTACTTC	CASSLGGQGQETQYF
once	-	TRBV5-4	TRBJ2-1	TGTGCCAGCAGCTTGGAGGTGGGGGGGCCAGGGAATGAGCAGTTCTTC	CASSLEVGGPGNEQFF
-	TRBD2	TRBV5-5	TRBJ2-5	TGTGCCAGCAGCTTGGGAGTAGCGGGGGGGCCCGAGACCCAGTACTTC	CASSLGVAGGPETQYF
-	TRBD1	TRBV19	TRBJ1-1	TGTGCCAGTAGTTACGGACAGGGTATGAACACTGAAGCTTTCTTT	CASSYGQGMNTEAFF
-	TRBD2	TRBV7-2	TRBJ2-2	TGTGCCAGCAGCTTAAACAGCGGGGGGGCCGCCGGGGAGCTGTTTTTT	CASSLNSGGAAGELFF
-	-	TRBV6-5	TRBJ1-2	TGTGCCAGCAGTTACTCCTTGGGGGCAGAGGGCTACACCTTC	CASSYSLGAEGYTF
-	-	TRBV10-3	TRBJ1-4	TGTGCCATCAGAGCGGGAGCCGCAACTAATGAAAAACTGTTTTTT	CAIRAGAATNEKLFF
-	TRBD1	TRBV6-2/TRBV6-3	TRBJ2-1	TGTGCCAGCAGTCTCGACAGGGAACCCTACAATGAGCAGTTCTTC	CASSLDREPYNEQFF
-	-	TRBV7-6	TRBJ2-6	TGTGCCAGCAGCGCCCATCAGGGGGCCAACGTCCTGACTTTC	CASSAHQGANVLTF
-	TRBD2	TRBV5-1	TRBJ2-7	TGCGCCAGCAGCTTCGGGGGCGGCGGGAGGTTTGAGCAGTACTTC	CASSFGGGGRFEQYF
-	-	TRBV5-6	TRBJ2-7	TGTGCCAGCAGCCTACAGGGGGGGGCCTACGAGCAGTACTTC	CASSLQGGAYEQYF
-	TRBD1	TRBV19	TRBJ1-1	TGTGCCAGTAGTAGTTACAGGGGGCAGGAGGCTTTCTTT	CASSSYRGQEAFF
once	TRBD2	TRBV5-1	TRBJ2-7	TGCGCCAGCAGGGCCCGGACTAGCGGGAGTTACGGCGAGCAGTACTTC	CASRARTSGSYGEQYF
-	TRBD1	TRBV9	TRBJ1-3	TGTGCCAGCAGCGCCAACAGGGGGGGAGTCTCTGGAAACACCATATATTTT	CASSANRGGVSGNTIYF
-	TRBD1	TRBV28	TRBJ2-7	TGTGCCAGCAGTCCGGACAGGGTTGTATACGAGCAGTACTTC	CASSPDRVVYEQYF
-	-	TRBV10-3	TRBJ1-4	TGTGCCATCCGGGCCAGGGCCTCGCGGAATGAAAAACTGTTTTTT	CAIRARASRNEKLFF
-	-	TRBV2	TRBJ2-7	TGTGCCAGCAGCGAGACAGGCGAGCAGTACTTC	CASSETGEQYF
once	-	TRBV3-1/TRBV3-2	TRBJ1-2	TGTGCCAGCAGCCGTGGAGGGCAAGGCTATGGCTACACCTTC	CASSRGGQGYGYTF
-	TRBD2	TRBV4-3	TRBJ2-5	TGCGCCAGCAGCCAAGCCCCAGCGGGAGGGGGAGAGACCCAGTACTTC	CASSQAPAGGGETQYF
once	-	TRBV15	TRBJ1-6	TGTGCCACTACCAGGGACATAGGGTCACCCCTCCACTTT	CATTRDIGSPLHF
-	-	TRBV6-5	TRBJ1-5	TGTGCCAGCACCCCCGACAGGCGAGGACATCAGCCCCAGCATTTT	CASTPDRRGHQPQHF
-	TRBD1	TRBV29-1	TRBJ1-1	TGCAGCGTTGCGGTTGGACAGGGCGGCACTGAAGCTTTCTTT	CSVAVGQGGTEAFF
-	TRBD1	TRBV10-1	TRBJ2-7	TGCGCCAGCAGTCCGGGACAGGGGAGTTACGAGCAGTACTTC	CASSPGQGSYEQYF
-	-	TRBV5-1	TRBJ2-1	TGCGCCAGCAGCCAGCCCGGCGGGGATGAGCAGTTCTTC	CASSQPGGDEQFF
-	-	TRBV28	TRBJ2-5	TGTGCCAGCAGTCCCCTCGACGCCAGCGGTCGAGAGACCCAGTACTTC	CASSPLDASGRETQYF
-	-	TRBV4-3	TRBJ1-1	TGCGCCAGCAGCCAAGATAGGGAGGGGACGAACACTGAAGCTTTCTTT	CASSQDREGTNTEAFF
-	TRBD1	TRBV5-1	TRBJ1-6	TGCGCCAGCAGCAGAAGACAGGGGACGTCTAATTCACCCCTCCACTTT	CASSRRQGTSNSPLHF
-	TRBD1	TRBV9	TRBJ1-2	TGTGCCAGCAGCGCAAGGGGACAGGGGAATGGCTACACCTTC	CASSARGQGNGYTF
-	-	TRBV5-8	TRBJ1-3	TGTGCCAGCAGCCGCTCAGGCTTCTCTGGAAACACCATATATTTT	CASSRSGFSGNTIYF
-	TRBD1	TRBV5-1	TRBJ1-2	TGCGCCAGCAGCTCCACGACAGGGGGCTTCATGGGTGGCTACACCTTC	CASSSTTGGFMGGYTF
-	-	TRBV20-1	TRBJ1-2	TGCAGTGCTCAGATTGACTATGGCTACACCTTC	CSAQIDYGYTF
-	-	TRBV19	TRBJ2-5	TGTGCCAGTAGTATCGACGGAGAAGAGACCCAGTACTTC	CASSIDGEETQYF
-	TRBD1	TRBV28	TRBJ2-2	TGTGCCAGCAGTTTAGTGGACAGGAGCACCGGGGAGCTGTTTTTT	CASSLVDRSTGELFF